This is a list of T cell receptor beta chains from one sample in a study of a mutant IDH1 vaccine in newly diagnosed glioma. Clones were sequenced by immunoSEQ multiplex PCR, and TCRdb holds only the in-frame ones, with some missing. This table has tens of thousands of clones, around 90% appearing once. For these TCRs, the target antigens are not known. The input for sequencing was PBMCs, taken from a glioma patient whose treatment included an IDH1 peptide vaccine. These receptor sequences come from a woman between 50 and 59 years old with glioma. CDR3s include the opening cysteine and the closing phenylalanine or tryptophan. A D gene is named only where the DNA matches it firmly.

>15|NA|TRBV11-2|TRBJ2-5
CASSLGGGLGETQYF
>14|TRBD1|TRBV7-9|TRBJ1-5
CASSFGTAGQPQHF
>14|NA|TRBV29-1|TRBJ1-1
CSVESREGNTEAFF
>15|TRBD1|TRBV9|TRBJ2-1
CASSQTGGPYNEQFF
>11|NA|TRBV5-8|TRBJ2-1
CASSIEIGQFF
>14|TRBD2|TRBV2|TRBJ2-7
CASKLAGDHHEQYF
>15|TRBD1|TRBV5-1|TRBJ2-5
CASRRVGTAQETQYF
>15|NA|TRBV2|TRBJ1-5
CASSESGLVNQPQHF
>14|NA|TRBV19|TRBJ2-7
CASSGNGNSYEQYF
>15|TRBD1|TRBV27|TRBJ1-3
CASSPRQGGRNTIYF
>16|NA|TRBV7-2|TRBJ1-5
CASSLAGGNSNQPQHF
>15|NA|TRBV19|TRBJ2-7
CASSKPGLPSYEQYF
>14|NA|TRBV5-6|TRBJ1-5
CASSLQQGNQPQHF
>14|NA|TRBV27|TRBJ1-5
CASTRSGPGGPQHF
>16|NA|TRBV4-1|TRBJ2-2
CASSQGHGTNTGELFF
>16|TRBD1|TRBV19|TRBJ1-4
CASSRTQGATNEKLFF
>14|NA|TRBV19|TRBJ2-2
CASSIASNTGELFF
>14|NA|TRBV15|TRBJ1-1
CATSREGLNTEAFF
>13|NA|TRBV28|TRBJ1-5
CASSFPTYQPQHF
>12|NA|TRBV2|TRBJ2-5
CASSTLQETQYF
>15|NA|TRBV5-4|TRBJ1-6
CASSSPGRINSPLHF
>15|NA|TRBV6-6|TRBJ1-2
CASSYSSGTNYGYTF
>16|NA|TRBV28|TRBJ2-6
CASSFGQSSGANVLTF
>12|NA|TRBV7-9|TRBJ2-7
CASSLPRSEQYF
>16|NA|TRBV6-5|TRBJ1-1
CASSSRTGDWSTEAFF
>16|NA|TRBV11-2|TRBJ2-3
CASSLAGGRSTDTQYF
>14|TRBD2|TRBV30|TRBJ2-7
CAWRTSGSRYEQYF
>15|TRBD1|TRBV30|TRBJ2-7
CAWRGQGRGTYEQYF
>17|NA|TRBV19|TRBJ2-3
CASSRKPAPSPTDTQYF
>17|TRBD1|TRBV11-3|TRBJ2-1
CASSPNRGTSSYNEQFF
>18|TRBD1|TRBV10-1|TRBJ2-3
CASSETGSRGRGADTQYF
>15|TRBD1|TRBV5-4|TRBJ1-4
CASSLQGAANEKLFF
>13|NA|TRBV27|TRBJ1-2
CASSPGRLHGYTF
>16|NA|TRBV7-9|TRBJ1-2
CASSSGPRGTGYGYTF
>11|TRBD1|TRBV5-1|TRBJ2-7
CATGTGDEQYF
>13|NA|TRBV10-1|TRBJ2-3
CASSAMNTDTQYF
>16|NA|TRBV28|TRBJ1-2
CASSLLGGALRYGYTF
>14|NA|TRBV5-1|TRBJ2-3
CASPPRGSTDTQYF
>13|NA|TRBV7-3|TRBJ2-4
CASSLTSGGIQYF
>16|NA|TRBV11-2|TRBJ2-3
CASSLAAGLSTDTQYF
>14|NA|TRBV30|TRBJ2-1
CAFNGVPFGNEQFF